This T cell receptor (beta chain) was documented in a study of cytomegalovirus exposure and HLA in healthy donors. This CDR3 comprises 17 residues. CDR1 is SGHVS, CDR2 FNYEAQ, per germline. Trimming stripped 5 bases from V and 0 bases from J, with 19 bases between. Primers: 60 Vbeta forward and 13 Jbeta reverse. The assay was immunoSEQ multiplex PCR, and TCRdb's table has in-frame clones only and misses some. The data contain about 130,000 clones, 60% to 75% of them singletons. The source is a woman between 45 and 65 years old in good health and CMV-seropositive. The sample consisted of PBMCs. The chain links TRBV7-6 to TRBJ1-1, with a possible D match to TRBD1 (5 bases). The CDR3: CASSPLLRGMVNTEAFF. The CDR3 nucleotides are TGTGCCAGCAGCCCCCTCTTACGGGGGATGGTGAACACTGAAGCTTTCTTT. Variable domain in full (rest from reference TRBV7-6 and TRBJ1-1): GAGVSQSPRYKVTKRGQDVALRCDPISGHVSLYWYRQALGQGPEFLTYFNYEAQQDKSGLPNDRFSAERPEGSISTLTIQRTEQRDSAMYRCASSPLLRGMVNTEAFFGQGTRLTVV.